A single sample gave rise to the 15 T cell receptor beta chains below, sequenced in a study of blood T cell repertoires in COVID-19 (dated by TCRdb to 2018 to 2021). Library prep was done by the immunoSEQ multiplex PCR assay. Entries here come from immuneACCESS through TCRdb and include only in-frame sequences with V and J called. Some clones fail to appear in such tables; in the studies checked, an unresolved V gene covers under half of the shortfall, and the cause of the remainder is unknown. In this sample the table shows approximately 270,000 clones, 65% to 90% of which occur a single time. Of the sample, about 1.7% falls within the top ten clones. The source material was PBMCs or T cells enriched from blood (not recorded which). The source is a man aged 35 to 55 who had recovered from COVID-19.

This clone was counted ten times or more. The CDR3 DNA reads TGTGCCAGCAGCGATGCGGGACAGTCCCGGCGAAACACCATATATTTT. Translation gives CASSDAGQSRRNTIYF. The chain recombines TRBV5-4 with TRBJ1-3, with 7 bases lining up with TRBD1. Losses at the gene ends were 4 bases for V and 5 bases for J; bases not matched to a gene: 12. The CDR3 is made up of 16 amino acids. CDR1 SGHNT and CDR2 YYREEE come from the germline V gene (reference sequence).

This chain uses TRBV29-1 with TRBJ2-1, with D perhaps TRBD1 (8 bases). The CDR3 sequence is 14 residues long. Germline assignment: CDR1 SQVTM and CDR2 ANQGSEA. Trimming took off 6 bases at V and 3 bases at J, with 15 bases between the two ends. This CDR3 reads CSVHRGGVYNEQFF. In DNA form, the CDR3 reads TGCAGCGTCCACAGGGGGGGTGTCTACAATGAGCAGTTCTTC.

The chain employs TRBV6-2 or TRBV6-3 and TRBJ2-1; D is unresolved. Germline V gives CDR1 MNHEY, CDR2 SVGEGT. The CDR3 spans 15 residues. V was trimmed by 6 bases and J by 5 bases, leaving 17 bases between them. The CDR3 loop is CASSESRFPHNEQFF. The CDR3 DNA is TGTGCCAGCAGCGAGTCTAGATTTCCCCACAATGAGCAGTTCTTC.

The V and J genes are TRBV5-5 and TRBJ1-5; 8 bases agree with TRBD1. The V gene's germline CDR1 is SGHKS and CDR2 YYEKEE (reference sequence). The CDR3 totals 13 residues. J lost 7 bases, V lost 5 bases, and 5 bases had no gene match. The CDR3 region has the DNA TGTGCCAGCAGTTCAGGGGGCCTACAGCCCCAGCATTTT. As protein: CASSSGGLQPQHF.

The CDR3 region is CASSWILPSPETQYF. The CDR3 DNA reads as TGCGCCAGCAGCTGGATACTACCAAGCCCAGAGACCCAGTACTTC. V is TRBV5-1 and J is TRBJ2-5; D gene unclear. This CDR3 comprises 15 residues. Germline V gene data show CDR1 as SGHRS and CDR2 as YFSETQ. Trimming left V 3 bases short and J 4 bases short, with 16 bases between. Filled out from reference TRBV5-1 and TRBJ2-5, the complete variable domain reads KAGVTQTPRYLIKTRGQQVTLSCSPISGHRSVSWYQQTPGQGLQFLFEYFSETQRNKGNFPGRFSGRQFSNSRSEMNVSTLELGDSALYLCASSWILPSPETQYFGPGTRLLVL.

The rearrangement joins TRBV11-1 to TRBJ2-1; TRBD2 aligns across 8 bases. V shed 5 bases, J shed 9 bases, and the junction held 12 bases outside the gene matches. CDR1 is SGHAT, CDR2 FQDESV, per germline (reference sequence). CDR3 length equals 15 residues. CDR3 nucleotide sequence: TGTGCCAGCAGCCACGGGACTAGGGGTGGGGGTGAGCAGTTCTTC. Translated: CASSHGTRGGGEQFF.

V gene TRBV7-9 combines with J gene TRBJ2-7; TRBD1 agrees at 7 bases. The germline CDR1 and CDR2 sequences are SEHNR and FQNEAQ (reference sequence). CDR3 size: 14 residues. The J segment lost 6 bases and the V segment lost 6 bases, leaving 11 bases of the junction unmatched. Here the CDR3 reads CASRGDSTISEQYF. DNA for the CDR3: TGTGCCAGCAGAGGGGACAGCACCATCTCCGAGCAGTACTTC.

The table lists this clone with a count of one. This chain connects TRBV5-1 to TRBJ2-3; 7 positions agree with TRBD2. J was trimmed by 3 bases and V by 4 bases; bases with no gene match: 11. The CDR3 extends over 16 amino acids. Germline V gene lookup returns CDR1 SGHRS and CDR2 YFSETQ. In DNA, the CDR3 is TGCGCCAGCAGCATGGAAAGCGGGGATGGGACAGATACGCAGTATTTT. Encoded protein: CASSMESGDGTDTQYF.

The chain couples TRBV25-1 to TRBJ1-1, with 7 positions matching TRBD1. Germline V lookup: CDR1 MGHDK, CDR2 SYGVNS. The CDR3 consists of 14 residues. Losses at the gene ends were 8 bases for V and 3 bases for J; bases not matched to a gene: 9. The CDR3, as DNA: TGTGCCAGCGCCGCCGGGACAGTGTACACTGAAGCTTTCTTT. This gives the protein CASAAGTVYTEAFF.

This clone was observed a handful of times. The rearrangement links TRBV5-4 to TRBJ1-1; TRBD1 agrees at 7 bases. The J segment lost 12 bases and the V segment lost 4 bases, leaving 9 bases of the junction unmatched. The CDR3 has 12 amino acids. The V gene's germline CDR1 is SGHNT and CDR2 YYREEE (reference sequence). This chain's CDR3 is CASSPEGAQTFF. DNA for the CDR3: TGTGCCAGCAGCCCCGAGGGGGCGCAAACTTTCTTT.

This sequence joins TRBV25-1 and TRBJ2-1, with TRBD2 as a possible D gene (7 bases). The CDR3 spans 16 residues. Trimming shortened V by 3 bases and J by 10 bases, and 22 bases separated the two germline ends. Germline assignment: CDR1 MGHDK and CDR2 SYGVNS. The CDR3 sequence: CASSDGGYGGRGEQFF. The CDR3 DNA is TGTGCCAGCAGTGACGGGGGCTACGGGGGGCGCGGAGAGCAGTTCTTC.

CDR3 region: CASSQARGIAGVHNEQFF. The CDR3 DNA reads TGTGCCAGCAGCCAAGCCCGCGGCATAGCGGGGGTCCACAATGAGCAGTTCTTC. V gene TRBV3-1 (or the pseudogene TRBV3-2) combines with J gene TRBJ2-1, with TRBD2 matching over 9 bases. Germline trimming cut 1 base from V and 5 bases from J; bases unmatched to any gene: 12. The germline gives CDR1 LGHDT, CDR2 YNNKEL (reference sequence). The CDR3 is 18 amino acids.

This rearrangement joins TRBV5-4 to TRBJ2-7; TRBD2 matches at 12 bases. This CDR3 comprises 14 residues. Trimming at V came to 6 bases and at J to 6 bases, leaving 7 bases not matched to a gene. Germline assignment: CDR1 SGHNT and CDR2 YYREEE (reference sequence). The CDR3 nucleotides are TGTGCCAGCACCCGACTAGCGGGAGTTGGCGAGCAGTACTTC. Protein product: CASTRLAGVGEQYF.

V is TRBV3-1 (or the pseudogene TRBV3-2) and J is TRBJ2-1, with 9 bases fitting TRBD2. V was pared by 0 bases and J by 5 bases, with 5 bases of the junction left unmatched. Germline-derived CDR1 and CDR2 are LGHDT and YNNKEL (reference sequence). The CDR3 contains 16 residues. As DNA, the CDR3 is TGTGCCAGCAGCCAAGATTGGCGGGGGGGCCACAATGAGCAGTTCTTC. It yields the protein CASSQDWRGGHNEQFF.

This clone was seen a few times. The chain employs TRBV27 and TRBJ1-2; TRBD1 aligns across 8 bases. Germline CDR1 reads MNHEY; CDR2 reads SMNVEV (reference sequence). The CDR3 runs 14 residues. The J segment lost 3 bases and the V segment lost 6 bases, leaving 6 bases of the junction unmatched. In DNA form, the CDR3 reads TGTGCCAGCAGCCTGACAGGGGAAGACTATGGCTACACCTTC. It is translated as CASSLTGEDYGYTF.